This TCR beta chain was sequenced during a study of blood T cells in healthy people across ages. The CDR3 covers 15 residues. Germline assignment: CDR1 SQVTM and CDR2 ANQGSEA. Trimming took 7 bases from V and 1 from J, leaving 18 bases between them. The second PCR ran about 6 to 12 cycles with a sample-barcoded 5' primer and J-beta primers. Each sample provided no less than 2.5 million CDR3-containing paired-end reads. MiXCR, applied by TCRdb to the 5' RACE reads, yields one record per CDR3 protein. The data show 920,000 or so distinct CDR3 sequences, 40% to 45% seen once. The receptor's source is a woman aged 55-75 years in good health. The sample comprised blood. This chain joins TRBV29-1 and TRBJ2-3; TRBD1 or TRBD2 may be the D gene (7 bases each). The chain's CDR3 is CSAQGGRGGTDTQYF. The CDR3 coding sequence is TGCAGCGCCCAGGGGGGTCGGGGGGGCACAGATACGCAGTATTTT.